These 5 T cell receptor beta chains originate from one sample sequenced in a study of cytomegalovirus exposure and HLA in healthy donors. Produced via immunoSEQ multiplex PCR; TCRdb's table is partial and in-frame only. The sample has some 200,000 clones, around 84% seen once; the top ten hold about an eighth. Input material: PBMCs. All receptors derive from a woman aged 25 to 39 in good health and CMV-seropositive.

The gene calls are TRBV13 and TRBJ2-7; D remains unclear. Trimming cost V 0 bases and J 4 bases, with 4 bases left between them. Germline lookup yields CDR1 PRHDT and CDR2 FYEKMQ (reference sequence). The CDR3 is made up of 12 amino acids. This CDR3 is CASSLGRYEQYF. Written as DNA, the CDR3 is TGTGCCAGCAGCTTAGGGCGGTACGAGCAGTACTTC.

This chain links TRBV11-1 with TRBJ2-3; D might be TRBD1 (5 bases). Between the trimmed V and J ends, which lost 1 base and 2 bases, there was a span of 10 bases. The CDR3 length is 15 residues. Germline-derived CDR1 and CDR2 are SGHAT and FQDESV (reference sequence). The CDR3: CASSLGNRPTDTQYF. CDR3 DNA sequence: TGTGCCAGCAGCTTAGGGAACAGGCCCACAGATACGCAGTATTTT.

The genes are TRBV29-1 and TRBJ1-1; a possible D gene is TRBD1 (6 bases). Germline assignment: CDR1 SQVTM and CDR2 ANQGSEA. The CDR3 runs 13 residues. Trimming left V 4 bases short and J 3 bases short, with 12 bases between. CDR3 sequence (DNA): TGCAGCGTTGTCGAGGGGGACGACACTGAAGCTTTCTTT. This encodes CSVVEGDDTEAFF.

The rearrangement links TRBV5-6 to TRBJ2-7; D remains ambiguous. The CDR3 is 14 residues long. CDR1 and CDR2 (germline): SGHDT, YYEEEE. Trimming took 2 bases from V and 6 from J, leaving 15 bases between them. CDR3 in DNA: TGTGCCAGCAGCTTCTCAACCGGGTACGGCGAGCAGTACTTC. Translated, it gives CASSFSTGYGEQYF.

V and J are TRBV28 and TRBJ1-2; a weak D match, TRBD1 (5 bases). The CDR3 loop spans 18 amino acids. Germline V gene sequence: CDR1 MDHEN, CDR2 SYDVKM. The V end was cut by 6 bases, the J end by 0 bases, with 23 bases between. The CDR3 region has the DNA TGTGCCAGCAGCCCGTTTGGGGGACTAACCTCGACTAACTATGGCTACACCTTC. It specifies CASSPFGGLTSTNYGYTF.